Given below is one TCR beta chain in context. It has no known antigen specificity. No quality values exist for individual bases; no much larger clone is one base distant. These data belong to a study of PD-L1 blockade in urothelial cancer (dated by TCRdb to about 2017). Turning to the overall study: Therapy was started in about 2014 for all patients, and atezolizumab 1,200 mg was administered intravenously every 3 weeks. About nine tenths of the roughly 29 patients were males with bladder-origin urothelial cancer, and about two thirds of the roughly 30 reported a prior smoking history. Patients had an ECOG performance status of 0 or 1 and had received between 0 and 3 prior chemotherapy regimens. Blood samples were analyzed at 3 weeks after treatment start (second dose) and at 6 weeks after treatment start. Blood samples gave a median of 141,255 T cells and approximately 85,000 unique TCRs, with a median clonality of roughly 0.08. An exploratory multi-omic analysis was conducted of the somatic, immune and clinical correlates of response to PD-L1 blockade with atezolizumab in urothelial cancer. Pretreatment tumor samples, along with matched peripheral blood serially collected before and after atezolizumab treatment, were subjected to TCR sequencing. Durable clinical benefit was defined as progression-free survival longer than 6 months, and TCR features were also tested against progression-free and overall survival. In the same patients who had TCR sequencing, pretreatment tumors also underwent whole exome sequencing and RNA sequencing. Durable clinical benefit was achieved by nine patients and was not achieved by 20 patients. Twenty-nine patients had pretreatment blood TCR-seq, approximately 24 had at least one posttreatment blood collection, and approximately 24 had tumor TCR-seq.

Synthetic TCR analog templates were spiked into each PCR to estimate absolute template abundance from read counts. The immunoSEQ assay used bias-controlled V and J gene primers to amplify TCRbeta CDR3 regions from genomic DNA. Sequencing of rearranged TCRbeta segments was done at approximately 20X coverage. Regarding the original processing steps: Sequencing errors were corrected by clustering, and CDR3s were annotated against IMGT so that V, D and J genes could be assigned. Downstream analyses used only productive TCRbeta rearrangements and left out out-of-frame or stop-codon sequences. To compute clonality, Shannon entropy was normalized by the log of the number of unique productive sequences and then subtracted from one. Clones differing between time points or between blood and tumor were identified using Fisher's exact test with Benjamini-Hochberg correction, with an adjusted p below 0.01 applied as the threshold. TCRdb holds this immuneACCESS table with in-frame rearrangements only. Some clones are missing; in checked studies, unresolved V genes explain under half, and the rest has no known cause. That table furnishes V, J and clone size, whereas the DNA furnished D and trimming. This sample holds about 20,000 clones; roughly 88% were observed only once. The leading ten clones occupy roughly 3.7% of the sample.

Study-wide conclusions, independent of this receptor: Improved progression-free and overall survival was associated with having pretreatment peripheral blood TCR clonality below the median. Because of the small sample size (n ≈ 31) and the many exploratory analyses performed, the results are intended to be regarded as hypothesis-generating. Among patients with durable benefit, tumor-associated TCR clones showed greater expansion in peripheral blood 3 weeks after treatment started (n ≈ 20, p = 0.022).

A total of some 30 patients with locally advanced or metastatic urothelial carcinoma, treated at Memorial Sloan Kettering on a trial protocol, made up the cohort. Peripheral blood mononuclear cells were collected pretreatment and during treatment, with between 1 and 8 total time points obtained per patient. The Qiagen DNeasy Blood extraction kit was used to purify genomic DNA from total PBMCs and from tumor samples. PBMCs were collected pretreatment and during treatment, and were isolated and stored as previously described. Deletion took 4 bases off V and 6 bases off J, with a span of 16 bases between the germline ends. The germline V gene supplies CDR1 SGHAT and CDR2 FQNNGV. Including the terminal cysteine and phenylalanine, the CDR3 comprises 15 residues. Only CDR3 DNA remains: 45 bases, in frame from the first base.

Recombination joined TRBV11-2 with TRBJ2-1; possibly the D gene is TRBD1, per 6 matching bases. The sample consisted of PBMCs, taken around atezolizumab (anti-PD-L1) treatment. This TCR was recovered from a man in his fifties or sixties with urothelial cancer. The CDR3 reads CASSSSWIGGNEQFF. The sequenced DNA: TGTGCCAGCAGCTCCTCTTGGATAGGGGGCAATGAGCAGTTCTTC. With the portions outside the CDR3 filled from the reference TRBV11-2 and TRBJ2-1 genes, the complete variable region becomes EAGVAQSPRYKIIEKRQSVAFWCNPISGHATLYWYQQILGQGPKLLIQFQNNGVVDDSQLPKDRFSAERLKGVDSTLKIQPAKLEDSAVYLCASSSSWIGGNEQFFGPGTRLTVL.